This is a list of T cell receptor beta chains from one sample in a study of blood T cell repertoires in COVID-19. Method: immunoSEQ multiplex PCR; TCRdb's copy keeps in-frame clones and lacks some. Here the sample spans approximately 300,000 clones, 80% to 90% being singletons. Source material: peripheral blood. These receptors were taken from a woman between 50 and 59 years old with acute or convalescent COVID-19. Both conserved end residues are part of each CDR3. A D gene is named only where the DNA matches it firmly. Only some rows state a clone size, as once, few, many or a class for expanded clones.

TRBV30,TRBJ1-6,few,.,CAWSVHQENSPLHF,TGTGCCTGGAGTGTACACCAGGAAAATTCACCCCTCCACTTT
TRBV6-5,TRBJ1-2,once,.,CASSYLGRTMVSGHTF,TGTGCCAGCAGTTACCTTGGACGGACTATGGTTAGTGGCCACACCTTC
TRBV30,TRBJ2-1,.,.,CAWSVGNGPRSGNEQFF,TGTGCCTGGAGTGTAGGCAATGGGCCCAGGAGCGGCAATGAGCAGTTCTTC
TRBV7-3,TRBJ1-1,.,.,CASSPQGGNTEAFF,TGTGCCAGCAGCCCCCAAGGGGGTAACACTGAAGCTTTCTTT
TRBV7-7,TRBJ1-3,few,TRBD1,CASSLGTGIDGNTIYF,TGTGCCAGCAGCCTAGGGACAGGGATTGATGGAAACACCATATATTTT
TRBV5-6,TRBJ2-1,.,TRBD2,CASSLVGLAGVGEQFF,TGTGCCAGCAGCTTGGTAGGTCTAGCGGGAGTAGGTGAGCAGTTCTTC
TRBV7-8,TRBJ2-1,few,TRBD2,CASSLRLAGDYNEQFF,TGTGCCAGCAGCTTAAGACTAGCGGGAGATTACAATGAGCAGTTCTTC
TRBV7-2,TRBJ2-1,few,TRBD2,CASSLSGGRNEQFF,TGTGCCAGCAGCTTAAGCGGGGGAAGAAATGAGCAGTTCTTC
TRBV29-1,TRBJ1-1,.,TRBD1,CSVDMGQGGTEAFF,TGCAGCGTTGACATGGGACAGGGAGGCACTGAAGCTTTCTTT
TRBV7-9,TRBJ1-1,.,.,CASSFGHPNTEAFF,TGTGCCAGCAGCTTCGGACACCCGAACACTGAAGCTTTCTTT
TRBV24-1,TRBJ2-3,.,.,CATSDFRSYSDTQYF,TGTGCCACCAGTGATTTCCGCAGTTATTCAGATACGCAGTATTTT
TRBV7-3,TRBJ2-7,once,TRBD1,CASSSRQGGEQYF,TGTGCCAGCAGCTCCAGACAGGGGGGCGAGCAGTACTTC
TRBV9,TRBJ1-2,.,.,CASSVNPGGYGYTF,TGTGCCAGCAGCGTCAACCCGGGGGGGTATGGCTACACCTTC
TRBV15,TRBJ2-3,.,TRBD2,CATSRDQSGPGGRALDTQYF,TGTGCCACCAGCAGAGATCAATCGGGTCCCGGCGGGAGGGCCTTAGATACGCAGTATTTT
TRBV5-4,TRBJ2-1,.,TRBD2,CASSTLSPTSGGYNEQFF,TGTGCCAGCAGCACCCTGAGCCCAACTAGCGGGGGTTACAATGAGCAGTTCTTC
TRBV13,TRBJ2-1,.,TRBD2,CASSWTSVREQFF,TGTGCCAGCAGCTGGACTAGCGTTCGGGAGCAGTTCTTC
TRBV5-6,TRBJ1-6,.,.,CASSSERWENSPLHF,TGTGCCAGCAGCTCGGAAAGGTGGGAGAATTCACCCCTCCACTTT
TRBV5-1,TRBJ2-3,.,TRBD2,CASSLQLAGVSNTQYF,TGCGCCAGCAGCCTCCAACTAGCGGGGGTAAGCAATACGCAGTATTTT
TRBV10-2,TRBJ1-1,.,.,CASRGWGSNTEAFF,TGCGCCAGCAGAGGATGGGGCTCGAACACTGAAGCTTTCTTT
TRBV6-5,TRBJ2-2,once,.,CASSYSPTEAAGELFF,TGTGCCAGCAGTTACTCCCCGACGGAGGCGGCCGGGGAGCTGTTTTTT
TRBV7-9,TRBJ2-3,once,TRBD2,CASSLGDYRTDTQYF,TGTGCCAGCAGCTTAGGGGACTACCGCACAGATACGCAGTATTTT
TRBV19,TRBJ1-1,few,.,CASSIIVGGNTEAFF,TGTGCCAGTAGTATTATTGTAGGCGGCAACACTGAAGCTTTCTTT
TRBV24-1,TRBJ2-1,.,TRBD1,CATSDPRGQINEQFF,TGTGCCACCAGTGATCCCCGGGGACAGATCAATGAGCAGTTCTTC
TRBV4-3,TRBJ1-2,.,.,CASSQDLKANYGYTF,TGCGCCAGCAGCCAAGATCTTAAAGCGAACTATGGCTACACCTTC
TRBV11-3,TRBJ2-2,.,.,CASSSPGKGELFF,TGTGCCAGCAGTAGCCCCGGGAAGGGGGAGCTGTTTTTT
TRBV3-1/TRBV3-2,TRBJ1-4,.,.,CASSQSRANEKLFF,TGTGCCAGCAGCCAGAGTAGAGCTAATGAAAAACTGTTTTTT
TRBV10-3,TRBJ2-1,.,TRBD2,CAISDGTSGSGGEQFF,TGTGCCATCAGCGACGGGACTAGCGGGAGTGGGGGAGAGCAGTTCTTC
TRBV7-9,TRBJ2-1,.,TRBD2,CASSFSGGPYNEQFF,TGTGCCAGCAGCTTTAGCGGGGGACCTTACAATGAGCAGTTCTTC
TRBV7-6,TRBJ1-2,.,.,CASSLGTVGDGYTF,TGTGCCAGCAGCTTAGGTACAGTTGGCGATGGCTACACCTTC
TRBV24-1,TRBJ2-1,.,TRBD1,CATSDRQGANEQFF,TGTGCCACCAGTGATCGACAGGGGGCTAATGAGCAGTTCTTC
TRBV2,TRBJ1-4,.,.,CASIRGRNEKLFF,TGTGCCAGTATTAGGGGGAGAAATGAAAAACTGTTTTTT
TRBV18,TRBJ1-1,.,.,CASSPPQGPTEAFF,TGTGCCAGCTCACCACCCCAGGGGCCCACTGAAGCTTTCTTT
TRBV7-9,TRBJ2-1,.,TRBD1,CASSFRDRVWQFF,TGTGCCAGCAGCTTCCGGGACAGGGTCTGGCAGTTCTTC
TRBV5-1,TRBJ2-5,.,TRBD1,CASSLQAIGGTETQYF,TGCGCCAGCAGCTTGCAAGCCATAGGGGGCACGGAGACCCAGTACTTC
TRBV27,TRBJ1-1,.,TRBD1,CASSRGQGTEAFF,TGTGCCAGCAGTCGGGGACAGGGGACTGAAGCTTTCTTT
TRBV18,TRBJ2-1,.,TRBD1,CASSPDRAPYNEQFF,TGTGCCAGCTCACCAGACAGGGCTCCCTACAATGAGCAGTTCTTC
TRBV11-1,TRBJ2-7,.,TRBD2,CASSKLATSGSYEQYF,TGTGCCAGCAGTAAGCTTGCCACTAGCGGGAGTTACGAGCAGTACTTC
TRBV27,TRBJ1-1,.,TRBD1,CASREPGTVNTEAFF,TGTGCCAGCAGGGAGCCAGGGACAGTTAACACTGAAGCTTTCTTT
TRBV10-3,TRBJ2-1,.,TRBD1,CAIRTGQGLYNEQFF,TGTGCCATCAGAACGGGACAGGGCTTGTACAATGAGCAGTTCTTC
TRBV27,TRBJ1-2,.,.,CASSSLQGITFGYTF,TGTGCCAGCAGTTCCCTTCAGGGAATCACCTTTGGCTACACCTTC